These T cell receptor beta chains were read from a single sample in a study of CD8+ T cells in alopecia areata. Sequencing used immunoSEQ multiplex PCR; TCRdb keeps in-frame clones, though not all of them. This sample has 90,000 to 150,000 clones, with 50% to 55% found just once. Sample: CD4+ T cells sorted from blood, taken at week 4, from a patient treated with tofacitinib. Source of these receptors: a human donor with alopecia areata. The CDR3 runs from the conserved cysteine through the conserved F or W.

CASSLVLGGSYTF | TRBV7-9
CASRQGYQETQYF | TRBV6-5
CSVKGQLSGNTIYF | TRBV29-1
CASRPPGLAARGQFF | TRBV9
CAWTIKTLAGVTDTQYF | TRBV30
CASRLSFTSNTEAFF | TRBV19
CASSDGYSPLHF | TRBV25-1
CASPAGRTNQPQHF | TRBV6-5
CAWSDYPNRGKTQYF | TRBV30
CASRPRLAGVGETQYF | TRBV19
CASSLGQGNEKLFF | TRBV7-9
CASSEVMGAAEAFF | TRBV6-1
CAWSGGPGTEAFF | TRBV30
CSVSGTYEQYF | TRBV29-1
CAWRIAGVPREQYF | TRBV30
CASSPRQSNQPQHF | TRBV7-9
CSVGGDRANYGYTF | TRBV29-1
CASSLPGTSSGNEQFF | TRBV5-6
CASSPTGGIETQYF | TRBV27
CASSLGKNTEAFF | TRBV7-8
CASLTSGGEKLFF | TRBV30
CASSSLGSPHEQFF | TRBV27
CAWRPPGARVEQFF | TRBV30
CASSGDRVYYEQYF | TRBV18
CASSIKDYGYTF | TRBV19
CAWRERPGQGSNYGYTF | TRBV30
CAWGAASTDTQYF | TRBV30
CASSGENEKLFF | TRBV18
CSGGMDFEKLFF | TRBV29-1
CSVGDVNEQFF | TRBV29-1
CSVQTGRLNTEAFF | TRBV29-1
CSVEEGWRSGEQFF | TRBV29-1
CASSHPTGLWWNEQFF | TRBV14
CASSQDVRGVDTQYF | TRBV4-1
CSVQGVNTEAFF | TRBV29-1
CASSSGTGYGNTIYF | TRBV7-9
CSVDRGGRDTQYF | TRBV29-1
CASSRQGSPLHF | TRBV6-6
CASSLGAYEQYF | TRBV5-1
CSVDSEGGYEQYF | TRBV29-1
CSVVAGGLGDTQYF | TRBV29-1
CASSRYRDSSYEQYF | TRBV9
CSGGQMNTEAFF | TRBV29-1
CASSQDLSGSGELFF | TRBV4-2
CSVAWGNTEAFF | TRBV29-1
CASSASGDEQYF | TRBV2
CASSIPGAQETQYF | TRBV19
CASSNGQGTETQYF | TRBV19
CSFGAGRDSYEQYF | TRBV29-1
CSVELQGARNTEAFF | TRBV29-1
CASSSGLPGGELFF | TRBV5-1
CASSFRQGTTGELFF | TRBV7-9
CASSFGGKETQYF | TRBV28
CASSAQDLQGTEAFF | TRBV7-9